The 25 T cell receptor beta chains below were found in one sample sequenced in a study of blood T cell repertoires in COVID-19 (dated by TCRdb to 2020 to 2022). Receptor amplification or capture employed the immunoSEQ multiplex PCR assay. TCRdb holds this immuneACCESS table with in-frame rearrangements only. Some clones are missing; in checked studies, unresolved V genes explain under half, and the rest has no known cause. Within this sample are 30,000 to 40,000 clones, with 70% to 80% of them counted one time only. Jointly, the top ten make up approximately 31% of the sample. Sequenced: peripheral blood. Receptors originate from a man at least 80 years old with acute or convalescent COVID-19.

V gene TRBV6-6 combines with J gene TRBJ1-5, with 7 bases lining up with TRBD1. The V gene's germline CDR1 is MNHNY and CDR2 SVGAGI (reference sequence). This CDR3 has 18 amino acids. Trimming took 5 bases from V and 3 from J; bases not matched to a gene: 16. CDR3 sequence (DNA): TGTGCCAGCAGTCCTGGCCCCCCGACAGGGCCCATCAATCAGCCCCAGCATTTT. Translating it yields CASSPGPPTGPINQPQHF.

The chain couples TRBV30 to TRBJ2-5, with D tentatively TRBD2 (6 bases). This CDR3 has 12 residues. The germline V gene has CDR1 GTSNPN and CDR2 SVGIG (reference sequence). V was clipped by 3 bases and J by 5 bases, with 10 bases between them. In DNA form, the CDR3 reads TGTGCCTGGAGGGCGGGGTGGGAGACCCAGTACTTC. Amino acids: CAWRAGWETQYF.

The chain uses TRBV20-1 and TRBJ1-1; D remains unclear. This CDR3 is built from 11 residues. Trimming removed 7 bases from V and 1 base from J, with 7 bases in between. Germline V gene lookup returns CDR1 DFQATT and CDR2 SNEGSKA (reference sequence). The CDR3 protein is CSGRENTEAFF. CDR3 DNA: TGCAGTGGGAGGGAGAACACTGAAGCTTTCTTT.

This clone counts as medium-sized. The J gene is TRBJ2-1, the V gene TRBV6-4; 10 nucleotides line up with TRBD2. The CDR3 totals 15 residues. The V segment lost 5 bases and the J segment 5 bases; nucleotides outside the gene matches: 6. The V gene's germline CDR1 is MRHNA and CDR2 SNTAGT. Written as DNA, the CDR3 is TGTGCCAGCAGTCCTAGCGGGGGTGCCAACAATGAGCAGTTCTTC. Translation gives CASSPSGGANNEQFF.

The chain carries TRBV7-3 and TRBJ2-1; 9 positions agree with TRBD2. J lost 5 bases, V lost 5 bases, and 13 bases had no gene match. Per the germline V gene, CDR1 is SGHTA and CDR2 is FQGTGA. This CDR3 is built from 17 residues. DNA for the CDR3: TGTGCCAGCAGCCTTAGCGGGGGTCTTGAGCTAAACAATGAGCAGTTCTTC. Residues: CASSLSGGLELNNEQFF.

The chain links TRBV9 to TRBJ2-7; D not certain. The CDR3 totals 15 residues. Germline V lookup: CDR1 SGDLS, CDR2 YYNGEE. Trimming removed 2 bases at V and 0 bases at J, with 12 bases between. The CDR3 sequence: CASSVAFGGSYEQYF. The CDR3 DNA is TGTGCCAGCAGCGTCGCTTTCGGCGGCTCCTACGAGCAGTACTTC.

The chain employs TRBV19 and TRBJ1-1; 8 bases line up with TRBD1. J lost 3 bases, V lost 4 bases, and 7 bases had no gene match. There are 15 residues in the CDR3. Germline CDR1 LNHDA, CDR2 SQIVND (reference sequence). The CDR3 coding sequence is TGTGCCAGTAGTACTTGGACAGGGAGGCACACTGAAGCTTTCTTT. As protein: CASSTWTGRHTEAFF.

This clone was recorded a few times. This sequence joins TRBV7-9 and TRBJ2-3; D unclear. Germline loops: CDR1 SEHNR, CDR2 FQNEAQ (reference sequence). The CDR3 has 11 residues. Trimming left V 7 bases short and J 4 bases short, with 6 bases between. The CDR3 is CASTRADTQYF. The CDR3 bases are TGTGCCAGCACCCGTGCAGATACGCAGTATTTT.

This chain joins TRBV5-1 and TRBJ2-7, with D possibly being TRBD1 (6 bases). This CDR3 contains 16 residues. The V and J ends lost 0 bases and 5 bases respectively, with 18 bases between them. Germline V lookup: CDR1 SGHRS, CDR2 YFSETQ. CDR3 nucleotide sequence: TGCGCCAGCAGCTTGGTGTCAGGGGAGATAGGGCACGAGCAGTACTTC. It is translated as CASSLVSGEIGHEQYF.

This chain joins TRBV7-3 and TRBJ1-2; TRBD1 is a possible D gene (6 bases). Germline values: CDR1 SGHTA, CDR2 FQGTGA. V was clipped by 2 bases and J by 2 bases, with 12 bases between them. The CDR3 length is 15 residues. The chain's CDR3 is CASSLQQGPNYGYTF. The CDR3 coding sequence is TGTGCCAGCAGCTTACAGCAGGGGCCGAACTATGGCTACACCTTC.

In regard to this clone: Other DNA variants within this sample encode the same CDR3. The V call is TRBV5-6, the J call TRBJ2-7; a possible D gene is TRBD1 (5 bases). V dropped 2 bases and J dropped 1 base, with 10 bases sitting between them. The germline gives CDR1 SGHDT, CDR2 YYEEEE. The CDR3 sequence is 14 residues long. Here the CDR3 DNA reads TGTGCCAGCAGCTTACTAAGGGGTTCCTACGAGCAGTACTTC. Protein product: CASSLLRGSYEQYF.

DNA for the CDR3: TGCAGCGTATTATCTTCCTACAATGAGCAGTTCTTC. Translation: CSVLSSYNEQFF. The chain is built from TRBV29-1 and TRBJ2-1, with D unclear. V lost 6 bases to trimming and J lost 1 base, with 7 bases between them. The CDR3 runs 12 residues. CDR1 is SQVTM, CDR2 ANQGSEA, per germline.

The chain combines TRBV12-3 or TRBV12-4 with TRBJ2-5; 8 bases fit TRBD1. With 3 bases clipped from V and 3 bases from J, the junction kept 0 bases outside the gene matches. This CDR3 contains 13 residues. CDR3 sequence: CASSLTGEETQYF. Written as DNA, the CDR3 is TGTGCCAGCAGTTTGACAGGGGAAGAGACCCAGTACTTC.

The CDR3 sequence is CASSITPLAGGVQYF. Written as DNA, the CDR3 is TGTGCCAGCAGCATAACCCCCCTAGCGGGAGGTGTGCAGTACTTC. The chain employs TRBV7-6 and TRBJ2-7, with 11 positions matching TRBD2. The CDR3 is 15 residues long. With 5 bases clipped from V and 9 bases from J, the junction kept 12 bases outside the gene matches. Germline V gene data show CDR1 as SGHVS and CDR2 as FNYEAQ.

V gene TRBV6-2 or TRBV6-3 combines with J gene TRBJ2-1, with 12 bases identical to TRBD2. The CDR3 totals 15 residues. CDR1 and CDR2 from the germline V gene are MNHEY and SVGEGT. Trimming removed 2 bases from V and 9 bases from J; junction bases left unmatched: 5. The CDR3 here is CASSYSGLAGLEQFF. CDR3 DNA: TGTGCCAGCAGTTACAGCGGACTAGCGGGACTTGAGCAGTTCTTC.

V gene TRBV5-1 combines with J gene TRBJ2-5; D possibly corresponds to TRBD1 (6 bases). CDR1 SGHRS and CDR2 YFSETQ come from the germline V gene. This CDR3 contains 14 residues. Trimming pared 2 bases from V and 4 bases from J, leaving 12 bases between. The CDR3 sequence is CASSFGQRGETQYF. The CDR3 coding sequence is TGCGCCAGCAGCTTCGGACAGAGGGGAGAGACCCAGTACTTC.

V is TRBV18 and J is TRBJ1-6; D is perhaps TRBD1 (5 bases). V was shortened by 2 bases and J by 6 bases, with 5 bases between the two germline ends. The CDR3 is 13 residues long. CDR1 is KGHSH and CDR2 is LQKENI in the germline V gene. Written as DNA, the CDR3 is TGTGCCAGCTCACCAGACAGTAATTCACCCCTCCACTTT. Amino acid sequence: CASSPDSNSPLHF.

This clone showed up just once. The chain carries TRBV6-2 or TRBV6-3 and TRBJ2-7, with 8 positions matching TRBD1. Germline CDR1 is MNHEY and CDR2 is SVGEGT. The CDR3 sequence is 16 residues long. V dropped 7 bases and J dropped 5; count of bases not matched to a gene: 16. CDR3 in DNA: TGTGCCAGCAACCCCCAGGGGGCTATTGGGAAGAACGAGCAGTACTTC. Amino acids: CASNPQGAIGKNEQYF.

V gene TRBV5-6 combines with J gene TRBJ1-6; D is perhaps TRBD1 (5 bases). CDR3 size: 16 residues. CDR1 is SGHDT, CDR2 YYEEEE, per germline. The V end was cut by 0 bases, the J end by 6 bases, with 13 bases between. The CDR3 bases are TGTGCCAGCAGCTTGGCCCAGGGCGTTCTTAATTCACCCCTCCACTTT. Amino acids: CASSLAQGVLNSPLHF.

The CDR3 region is CASSRRDRSLPGHGYTF. Written as DNA, the CDR3 is TGTGCCAGCAGCCGACGGGACAGGTCTCTACCGGGCCATGGCTACACCTTC. This chain connects TRBV7-9 to TRBJ1-2; 8 bases map to TRBD1. The V gene end was trimmed by 5 bases and the J gene end by 6 bases; junction bases not matched to a gene: 17. The germline V gene encodes CDR1 SEHNR and CDR2 FQNEAQ (reference sequence). This CDR3 has 17 amino acids.

This sequence joins TRBV6-4 and TRBJ2-2, with D perhaps TRBD1 (5 bases). The CDR3 has 13 residues. Germline V gene lookup returns CDR1 MRHNA and CDR2 SNTAGT. V lost 6 bases to trimming and J lost 7 bases, with 12 bases between them. The CDR3, as DNA: TGTGCCAGCAGCACAAACCAGGGCGGGGAGCTGTTTTTT. Its protein product is CASSTNQGGELFF.

The J gene is TRBJ1-3, the V gene TRBV19, with D possibly matching TRBD1 (5 bases). CDR1 and CDR2 from the germline V gene are LNHDA and SQIVND (reference sequence). Trimming removed 2 bases from V and 3 bases from J, with 11 bases in between. The CDR3 is 15 amino acids. CDR3 region: CASSIWQGGGNTIYF. Written as DNA, the CDR3 is TGTGCCAGTAGTATATGGCAGGGCGGTGGAAACACCATATATTTT.

The gene calls are TRBV7-2 and TRBJ1-3; TRBD1 matches 10 bases. V lost 4 bases, J lost 4 bases, and 7 bases stayed unmatched. Germline loops: CDR1 SGHTA, CDR2 FQGNSA. This CDR3 is built from 16 residues. The CDR3 region is CASSSRTGGGGNTIYF. The CDR3 DNA reads as TGTGCCAGCAGCTCAAGGACAGGGGGAGGAGGAAACACCATATATTTT.

The chain carries TRBV27 and TRBJ2-7, with 7 bases fitting TRBD1. Germline CDR1 is MNHEY and CDR2 is SMNVEV (reference sequence). The CDR3 spans 14 residues. J was trimmed by 0 bases and V by 2 bases; bases with no gene match: 1. CDR3 residues: CASSLDRASYEQYF. CDR3 bases: TGTGCCAGCAGTTTAGACAGGGCCTCCTACGAGCAGTACTTC.

The CDR3 DNA reads as TGTGCCAGCAGCTTGCGGTCATTCCAAGAGACCCAGTACTTC. It specifies CASSLRSFQETQYF. The chain employs TRBV7-2 and TRBJ2-5; no definite D call. The CDR3 has 14 residues. Germline lookup yields CDR1 SGHTA and CDR2 FQGNSA. The V end was cut by 3 bases, the J end by 1 base, with 9 bases between.